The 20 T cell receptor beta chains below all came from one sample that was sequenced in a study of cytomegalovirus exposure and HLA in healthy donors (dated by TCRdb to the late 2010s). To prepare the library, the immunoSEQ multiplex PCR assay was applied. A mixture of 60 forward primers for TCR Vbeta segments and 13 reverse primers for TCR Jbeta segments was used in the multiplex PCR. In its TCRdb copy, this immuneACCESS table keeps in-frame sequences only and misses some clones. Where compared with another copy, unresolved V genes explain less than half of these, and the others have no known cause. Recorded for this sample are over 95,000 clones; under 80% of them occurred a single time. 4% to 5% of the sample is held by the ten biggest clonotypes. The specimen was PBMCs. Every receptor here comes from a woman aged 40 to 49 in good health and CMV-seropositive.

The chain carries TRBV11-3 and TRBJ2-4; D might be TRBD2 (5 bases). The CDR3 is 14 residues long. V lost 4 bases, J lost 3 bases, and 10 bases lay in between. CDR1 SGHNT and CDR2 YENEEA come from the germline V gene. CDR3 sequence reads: CASSSDYLKNIQYF. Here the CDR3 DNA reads TGTGCCAGCAGCTCAGACTACCTCAAAAACATTCAGTACTTC.

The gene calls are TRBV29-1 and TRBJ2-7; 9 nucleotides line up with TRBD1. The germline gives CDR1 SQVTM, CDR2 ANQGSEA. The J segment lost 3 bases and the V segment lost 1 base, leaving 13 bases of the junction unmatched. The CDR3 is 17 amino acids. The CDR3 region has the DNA TGCAGCGTTGAAGTCCCCGGGACAGGGCCGCCGTACTACGAGCAGTACTTC. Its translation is CSVEVPGTGPPYYEQYF.

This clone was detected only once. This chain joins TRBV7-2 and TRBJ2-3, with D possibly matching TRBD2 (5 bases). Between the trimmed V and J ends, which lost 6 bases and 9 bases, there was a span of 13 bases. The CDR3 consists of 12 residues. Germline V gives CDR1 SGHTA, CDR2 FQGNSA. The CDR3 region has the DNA TGTGCCAGCAGTCTATACGGGGAAACGCAGTATTTT. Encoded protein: CASSLYGETQYF.

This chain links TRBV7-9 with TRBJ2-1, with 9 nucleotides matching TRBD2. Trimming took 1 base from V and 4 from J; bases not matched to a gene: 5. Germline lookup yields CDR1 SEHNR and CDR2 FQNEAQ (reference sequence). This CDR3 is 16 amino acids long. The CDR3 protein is CASSLGAGGIYNEQFF. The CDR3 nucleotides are TGTGCCAGCAGCTTAGGGGCGGGAGGGATATACAATGAGCAGTTCTTC.

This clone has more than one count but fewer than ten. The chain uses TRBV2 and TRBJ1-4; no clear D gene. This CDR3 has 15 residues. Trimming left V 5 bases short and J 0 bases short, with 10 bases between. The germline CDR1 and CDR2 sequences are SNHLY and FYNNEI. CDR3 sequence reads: CASSRSGATNEKLFF. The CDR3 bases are TGTGCCAGCAGTCGGTCGGGTGCAACTAATGAAAAACTGTTTTTT. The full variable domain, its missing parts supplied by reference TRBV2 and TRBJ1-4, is EPEVTQTPSHQVTQMGQEVILRCVPISNHLYFYWYRQILGQKVEFLVSFYNNEISEKSEIFDDQFSVERPDGSNFTLKIRSTKLEDSAMYFCASSRSGATNEKLFFGSGTQLSVL.

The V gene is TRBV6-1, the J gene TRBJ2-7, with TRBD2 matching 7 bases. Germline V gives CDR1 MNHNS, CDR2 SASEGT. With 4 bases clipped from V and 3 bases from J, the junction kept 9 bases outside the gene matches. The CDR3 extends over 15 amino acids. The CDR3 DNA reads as TGTGCCAGCAGTGGATTTAGCGGGCCCGACTACGAGCAGTACTTC. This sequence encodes CASSGFSGPDYEQYF.

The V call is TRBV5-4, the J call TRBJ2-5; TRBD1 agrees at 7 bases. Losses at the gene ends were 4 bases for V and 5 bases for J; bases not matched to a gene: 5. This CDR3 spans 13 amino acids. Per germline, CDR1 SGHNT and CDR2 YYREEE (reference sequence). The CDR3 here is CASSVTGKETQYF. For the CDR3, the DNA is TGTGCCAGCAGCGTGACAGGGAAGGAGACCCAGTACTTC.

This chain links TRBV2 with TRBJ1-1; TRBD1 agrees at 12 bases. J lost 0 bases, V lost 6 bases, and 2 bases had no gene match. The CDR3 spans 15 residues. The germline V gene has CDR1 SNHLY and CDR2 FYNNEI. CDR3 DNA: TGTGCCAGCAGGGGGACAGGGGGCATGAACACTGAAGCTTTCTTT. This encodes CASRGTGGMNTEAFF.

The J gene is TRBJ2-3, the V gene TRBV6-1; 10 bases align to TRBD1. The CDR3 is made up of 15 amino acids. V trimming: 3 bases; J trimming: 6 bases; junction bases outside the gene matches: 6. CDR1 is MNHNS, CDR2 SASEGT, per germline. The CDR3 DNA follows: TGTGCCAGCAGTGATGCGACAGGGGGCAGGGATACGCAGTATTTT. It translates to CASSDATGGRDTQYF.

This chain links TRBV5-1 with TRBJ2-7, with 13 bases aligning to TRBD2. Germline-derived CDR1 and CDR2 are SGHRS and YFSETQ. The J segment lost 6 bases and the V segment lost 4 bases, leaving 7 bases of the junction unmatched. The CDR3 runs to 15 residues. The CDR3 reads CASSLGTSGKGEQYF. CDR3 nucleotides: TGCGCCAGCAGCCTGGGGACTAGCGGGAAGGGCGAGCAGTACTTC.

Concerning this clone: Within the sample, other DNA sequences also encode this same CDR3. The CDR3 spells CASSLGQNNEQFF. DNA for the CDR3: TGTGCCAGCAGCTTGGGACAGAACAATGAGCAGTTCTTC. The gene calls are TRBV7-2 and TRBJ2-1; 7 nucleotides align to TRBD1. Germline loops: CDR1 SGHTA, CDR2 FQGNSA. Trimming took 3 bases from V and 5 from J; bases not matched to a gene: 1. This CDR3 has 13 residues.

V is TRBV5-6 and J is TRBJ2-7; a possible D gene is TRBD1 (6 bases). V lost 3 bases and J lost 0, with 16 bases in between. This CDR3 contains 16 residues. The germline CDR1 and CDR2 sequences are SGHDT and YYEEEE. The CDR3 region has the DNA TGTGCCAGCAGCTATTGGACAGACAGGAGCTCCTACGAGCAGTACTTC. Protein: CASSYWTDRSSYEQYF. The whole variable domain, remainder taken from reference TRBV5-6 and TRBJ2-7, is DAGVTQSPTHLIKTRGQQVTLRCSPKSGHDTVSWYQQALGQGPQFIFQYYEEEERQRGNFPDRFSGHQFPNYSSELNVNALLLGDSALYLCASSYWTDRSSYEQYFGPGTRLTVT.

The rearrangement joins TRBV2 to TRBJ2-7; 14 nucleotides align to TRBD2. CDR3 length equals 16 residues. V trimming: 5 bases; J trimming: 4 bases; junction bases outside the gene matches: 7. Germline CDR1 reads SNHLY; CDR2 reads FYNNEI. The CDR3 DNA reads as TGTGCCAGCAGTTGGGGACTAGCGGGAGCCCGGTACGAGCAGTACTTC. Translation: CASSWGLAGARYEQYF. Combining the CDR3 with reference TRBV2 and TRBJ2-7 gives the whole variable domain EPEVTQTPSHQVTQMGQEVILRCVPISNHLYFYWYRQILGQKVEFLVSFYNNEISEKSEIFDDQFSVERPDGSNFTLKIRSTKLEDSAMYFCASSWGLAGARYEQYFGPGTRLTVT.

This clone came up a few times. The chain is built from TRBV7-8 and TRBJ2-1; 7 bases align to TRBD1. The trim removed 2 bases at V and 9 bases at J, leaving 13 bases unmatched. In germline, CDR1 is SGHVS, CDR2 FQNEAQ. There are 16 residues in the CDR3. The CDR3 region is CASSLRGHDRAGEQFF. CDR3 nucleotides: TGTGCCAGCAGCTTAAGGGGGCATGACAGGGCTGGTGAGCAGTTCTTC. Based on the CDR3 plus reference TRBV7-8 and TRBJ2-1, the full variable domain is GAGVSQSPRYKVAKRGQDVALRCDPISGHVSLFWYQQALGQGPEFLTYFQNEAQLDKSGLPSDRFFAERPEGSVSTLKIQRTQQEDSAVYLCASSLRGHDRAGEQFFGPGTRLTVL.

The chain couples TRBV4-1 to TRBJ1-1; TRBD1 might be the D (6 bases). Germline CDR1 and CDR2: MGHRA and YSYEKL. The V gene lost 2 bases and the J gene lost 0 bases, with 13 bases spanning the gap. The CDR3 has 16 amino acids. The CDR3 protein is CASSQPRGQMNTEAFF. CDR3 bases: TGCGCCAGCAGCCAACCCCGAGGACAGATGAACACTGAAGCTTTCTTT.

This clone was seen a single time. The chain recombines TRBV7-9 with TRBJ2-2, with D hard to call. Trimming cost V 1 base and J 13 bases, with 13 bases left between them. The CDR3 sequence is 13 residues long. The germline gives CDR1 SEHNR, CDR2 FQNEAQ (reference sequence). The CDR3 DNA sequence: TGTGCCAGCAGCTTAGATGGTAGCTCCGCGCTGTTTTTT. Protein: CASSLDGSSALFF.

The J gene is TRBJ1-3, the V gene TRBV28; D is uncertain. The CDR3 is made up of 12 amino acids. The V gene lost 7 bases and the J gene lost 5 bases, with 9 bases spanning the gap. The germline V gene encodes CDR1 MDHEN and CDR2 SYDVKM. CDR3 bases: TGTGCCAGCACCTCCTTCCGAAACACCATATATTTT. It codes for CASTSFRNTIYF.

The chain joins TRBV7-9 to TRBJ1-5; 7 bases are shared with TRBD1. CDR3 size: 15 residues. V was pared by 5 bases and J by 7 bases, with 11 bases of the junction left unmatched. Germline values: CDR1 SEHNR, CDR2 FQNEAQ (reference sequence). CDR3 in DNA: TGTGCCAGCAGCATTGGGACAGCTTTGGAGCAGCCCCAGCATTTT. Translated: CASSIGTALEQPQHF.

The CDR3 DNA reads TGTGCCAGCAGCCCCCGCCCGACAGGGGAAACTGAAGCTTTCTTT. Protein: CASSPRPTGETEAFF. The V call is TRBV13, the J call TRBJ1-1, with TRBD1 matching over 8 bases. V lost 5 bases to trimming and J lost 5 bases; unmatched junction nucleotides: 10. The CDR3 length is 15 residues. Germline V gene data show CDR1 as PRHDT and CDR2 as FYEKMQ (reference sequence).

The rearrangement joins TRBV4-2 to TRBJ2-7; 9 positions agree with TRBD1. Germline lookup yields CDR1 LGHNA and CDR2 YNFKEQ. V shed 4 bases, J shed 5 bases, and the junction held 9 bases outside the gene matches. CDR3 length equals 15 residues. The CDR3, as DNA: TGTGCCAGCAGCCCCAGTCGGGGACAGGGAAACGAGCAGTACTTC. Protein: CASSPSRGQGNEQYF.